These 11 T cell receptor beta chains were all obtained from the same sample, sequenced in a study of technical replicates of blood from several donors. Repertoires were generated with immunoSEQ multiplex PCR, while TCRdb's copy carries only in-frame clones and drops some. The sample holds more than 65,000 clones; 95% to 96% are singletons and the top ten take 0.2% to 0.3%. What was sequenced was T cells isolated from PBMCs. These receptors were collected from a human donor in good health.

V is TRBV28 and J is TRBJ2-1, with a weak D call TRBD2 (6 bases). Germline-derived CDR1 and CDR2 are MDHEN and SYDVKM. The CDR3 loop spans 16 amino acids. The V and J ends lost 2 bases and 5 bases respectively, with 16 bases between them. The DNA of the CDR3 is TGTGCCAGCAGTTTACCCGGGAGTGGAGCGGACAATGAGCAGTTCTTC. It codes for CASSLPGSGADNEQFF.

This clone was observed a single time. V is TRBV6-5 and J is TRBJ2-3; D gene uncertain. This CDR3 has 13 residues. Germline CDR1 MNHEY, CDR2 SVGAGI. The ends were cut back, 7 bases at V and 2 bases at J, with 10 bases in the middle. The CDR3 DNA reads as TGTGCCAGCAAGTCCGCGGCCACAGATACGCAGTATTTT. Protein sequence: CASKSAATDTQYF.

V usage is TRBV4-1 and J usage is TRBJ2-7, with TRBD1 as a possible D gene (6 bases). Germline V gene sequence: CDR1 MGHRA, CDR2 YSYEKL. The length of the CDR3 is 14 residues. Trimming took off 6 bases at V and 2 bases at J, with 14 bases between the two ends. The CDR3: CASRSDRRPYEQYF. The CDR3 region has the DNA TGCGCCAGCAGATCAGACAGGAGACCCTACGAGCAGTACTTC.

The chain combines TRBV28 with TRBJ2-7; 7 positions agree with TRBD1. CDR3 length: 18 amino acids. Germline CDR1 is MDHEN and CDR2 is SYDVKM. V shed 4 bases, J shed 5 bases, and the junction held 20 bases outside the gene matches. In DNA, the CDR3 is TGTGCCAGCAGTTCCCATCCGGGACAGAAATACTATAACGACGAGCAGTACTTC. It specifies CASSSHPGQKYYNDEQYF.

The chain joins TRBV11-2 to TRBJ1-4, with 7 bases fitting TRBD1. The CDR3 is 17 amino acids. Trimming removed 3 bases from V and 4 bases from J; junction bases left unmatched: 11. Germline values: CDR1 SGHAT, CDR2 FQNNGV. The chain's CDR3 is CASSLVGTAGGNEKLFF. CDR3 DNA: TGTGCCAGCAGCTTGGTAGGGACAGCCGGAGGTAATGAAAAACTGTTTTTT.

This chain links TRBV6-5 with TRBJ2-7; TRBD2 matches at 8 bases. Germline trimming cut 0 bases from V and 4 bases from J; bases unmatched to any gene: 8. Germline CDR1 MNHEY, CDR2 SVGAGI. There are 16 residues in the CDR3. As DNA, the CDR3 is TGTGCCAGCAGTTACTCCCCGGGGGGGGCTCCTTACGAGCAGTACTTC. This gives the protein CASSYSPGGAPYEQYF.

V and J are TRBV6-6 and TRBJ2-7; 7 bases align to TRBD1. Germline loops: CDR1 MNHNY, CDR2 SVGAGI (reference sequence). CDR3 size: 15 residues. V gave up 5 bases and J gave up 4 bases; unmatched junction bases: 11. The CDR3 nucleotides are TGTGCCAGCAGTCTAGGGACAGCCTCAATGTACGAGCAGTACTTC. As protein: CASSLGTASMYEQYF.

This sequence joins TRBV14 and TRBJ2-7, with no clear D. V lost 5 bases and J lost 0, with 11 bases in between. From germline, CDR1 is SGHDN and CDR2 FVKESK. CDR3 length: 14 amino acids. CDR3 bases: TGTGCCAGCAGCTCCCCGTACAACTCCTACGAGCAGTACTTC. It translates to CASSSPYNSYEQYF. Drawing the rest from reference TRBV14 and TRBJ2-7, the complete variable domain is EAGVTQFPSHSVIEKGQTVTLRCDPISGHDNLYWYRRVMGKEIKFLLHFVKESKQDESGMPNNRFLAERTGGTYSTLKVQPAELEDSGVYFCASSSPYNSYEQYFGPGTRLTVT.

The gene calls are TRBV10-1 and TRBJ2-7; D gene uncertain. In germline, CDR1 is WNHNN, CDR2 SYGVQD (reference sequence). Trimming left V 2 bases short and J 1 base short, with 3 bases between. The CDR3 covers 12 residues. CDR3 sequence (DNA): TGCGCCAGCAGTGAGACATCCTACGAGCAGTACTTC. Translated, it gives CASSETSYEQYF.

The CDR3 here is CASSSDGSAPRPYEQYF. The CDR3 nucleotides are TGTGCCAGCAGCTCCGATGGGTCAGCTCCCAGGCCCTACGAGCAGTACTTC. V and J are TRBV11-2 and TRBJ2-7; D not resolved. The CDR3 has 17 residues. Per germline, CDR1 SGHAT and CDR2 FQNNGV. V dropped 4 bases and J dropped 2 bases, with 21 bases sitting between them.

This clone came up once. The J gene is TRBJ2-7, the V gene TRBV28; a possible D gene is TRBD2 (6 bases). The germline V gene encodes CDR1 MDHEN and CDR2 SYDVKM. Trimming shortened V by 5 bases and J by 2 bases, and 16 bases separated the two germline ends. The CDR3 length is 15 residues. The CDR3 nucleotides are TGTGCCAGCAGTCCAGTGGGGACTTACGCCTACGAGCAGTACTTC. It encodes CASSPVGTYAYEQYF.